A single count supports the clone carrying this TCR beta chain. This sample was included in a study of OX40 agonist ivuxolimab in advanced cancers. Study-wide background: Earlier treatment with anti-PD-1, anti-PD-L1 or anti-CTLA-4 was permitted, and under 50% had received some.

The method was immunoSEQ multiplex PCR; TCRdb's version includes in-frame clones alone and lacks a portion of them. The sample contains about 50,000 clones, about 85% of which appear only once. This CDR3 comprises 16 residues. This TCR derives from an adult with an advanced solid tumor such as melanoma, head and neck, liver or kidney cancer. The sequencing used CD4+ or CD8+ T cells sorted from blood, collected in a trial of the OX40 agonist ivuxolimab. This chain connects TRBV21-1 to TRBJ2-5. TRBV21-1 corresponds to a pseudogene. CDR3 sequence (DNA): TGTGCCAGCAGCAATCCCCCGGGCTCAGCGTTGGAGACCCAGTACTTC. It specifies CASSNPPGSALETQYF.